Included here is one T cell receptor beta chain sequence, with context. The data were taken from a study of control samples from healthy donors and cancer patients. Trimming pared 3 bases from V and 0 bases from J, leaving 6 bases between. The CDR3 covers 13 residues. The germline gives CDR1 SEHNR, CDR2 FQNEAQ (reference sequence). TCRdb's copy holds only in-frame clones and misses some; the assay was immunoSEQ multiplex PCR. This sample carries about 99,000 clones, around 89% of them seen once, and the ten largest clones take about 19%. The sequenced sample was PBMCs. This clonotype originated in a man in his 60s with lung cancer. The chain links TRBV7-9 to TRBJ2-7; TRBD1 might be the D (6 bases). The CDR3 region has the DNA TGTGCCAGCAGCTTGGGGGCCTCCTACGAGCAGTACTTC. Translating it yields CASSLGASYEQYF. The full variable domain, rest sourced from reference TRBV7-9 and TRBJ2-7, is DTGVSQNPRHKITKRGQNVTFRCDPISEHNRLYWYRQTLGQGPEFLTYFQNEAQLEKSRLLSDRFSAERPKGSFSTLEIQRTEQGDSAMYLCASSLGASYEQYFGPGTRLTVT.